This TCR beta chain was profiled in a study of shared clonotypes between healthy human individuals. Regarding the study as a whole: Clonotype sharing among donors likely depends on sequencing depth.

V was pared by 6 bases and J by 4 bases, with 16 bases between. The CDR3 consists of 14 residues. Germline CDR1 and CDR2: MDHEN and SYDVKM. Remarks on this clone: The target antigen is unknown.

The authors ran unsorted PBMC replicate PCRs on around 320 ng DNA, about 31,000 T cell genomes. The assay was immunoSEQ multiplex PCR, and TCRdb's table has in-frame clones only and misses some. Of about half a million clones in the sample, about four fifths were seen once. The clonotype comes from a woman aged 40 to 50 in good health. Some clones in this sample may be carry-over from other donors' samples. The chain joins TRBV28 to TRBJ2-7; D is possibly TRBD1 or TRBD2 (5 bases each). What was sequenced was PBMCs. CDR3 DNA: TGTGCCAGCAGCCAATCTCGGGACGGGTACGAGCAGTACTTC. It encodes CASSQSRDGYEQYF.